Included here is one T cell receptor beta chain sequence, with context. The data derive from a study of Ad26.COV2.S vaccination and SARS-CoV-2 variants. The CDR3 loop spans 15 amino acids. Germline CDR1 and CDR2: SGDLS and YYNGEE. The trim removed 0 bases at V and 4 bases at J, leaving 6 bases unmatched. This sample's treatment: some 20 received Ad26.COV2.S at low or high dose, single or two shots; roughly 5 received placebo; per-sample allocation not given. Collection of samples fell on day 63 after the first vaccine or placebo injection. Sequencing used immunoSEQ multiplex PCR; TCRdb keeps in-frame clones, though not all of them. Here the sample spans about 440,000 clones, about 90% being singletons.

This chain links TRBV9 with TRBJ2-7; 8 nucleotides line up with TRBD1. The sequencing used peripheral blood, collected in a trial of Ad26.COV2.S vaccine versus placebo. The TCR originated in a person between 18 and 65 years old who received the Ad26.COV2.S COVID-19 vaccine or a placebo. Written as DNA, the CDR3 is TGTGCCAGCAGCGTAGGGGCAGGGGGCGTGTACGAGCAGTACTTC. It encodes CASSVGAGGVYEQYF.